These 29 T cell receptor beta chains were sequenced from one sample in a study of blood T cell repertoires in COVID-19. Sequenced by immunoSEQ multiplex PCR; TCRdb stores in-frame clones only, minus some. In the table there are about 110,000 clones, 71% of which are singletons. The sequenced sample consisted of peripheral blood. The receptors here all came from a human donor with acute or convalescent COVID-19. The donor label of this sample is uncertain.

This clone came up many times. J is TRBJ2-5 and V is TRBV2; 9 positions match TRBD2. V lost 2 bases and J lost 9; bases outside the gene matches: 10. The CDR3 totals 15 residues. Germline V gene sequence: CDR1 SNHLY, CDR2 FYNNEI. CDR3 in amino acids: CASSEQRGAVGAQYF. The DNA of the CDR3 is TGTGCCAGCAGTGAACAGCGGGGGGCCGTAGGAGCCCAGTACTTC.

This chain joins TRBV5-8 and TRBJ2-5, with D possibly being TRBD1 (6 bases). Per germline, CDR1 SGHTS and CDR2 YDEGEE. This CDR3 has 15 residues. Trimming pared 0 bases from V and 5 bases from J, leaving 14 bases between. DNA of the CDR3: TGTGCCAGCAGCTTGGGGACAGAGTCTGGGGAGACCCAGTACTTC. It yields the protein CASSLGTESGETQYF.

The chain joins TRBV5-6 to TRBJ1-1; TRBD1 matches at 8 bases. V lost 4 bases and J lost 5; bases outside the gene matches: 13. Per the germline V gene, CDR1 is SGHDT and CDR2 is YYEEEE. The CDR3 sequence is 16 residues long. The CDR3: CASSRPIGTGGTEAFF. In nucleotides, the CDR3 is TGTGCCAGCAGCAGACCTATTGGGACAGGAGGAACTGAAGCTTTCTTT.

The chain joins TRBV6-5 to TRBJ2-7; TRBD2 aligns across 8 bases. The germline CDR1 and CDR2 sequences are MNHEY and SVGAGI. There are 15 residues in the CDR3. The junction had 15 bases not matched to a gene; V was cut back by 7 bases and J by 7 bases. CDR3 coding DNA: TGTGCCAGCACCGGCGGGGGGCCCCGGGCGAAAGAGCAGTACGTC. Translation: CASTGGGPRAKEQYV.

The table lists this clone with a few counts. V gene TRBV5-1 combines with J gene TRBJ1-1, with 8 bases aligning to TRBD1. The CDR3 is 14 amino acids. In germline, CDR1 is SGHRS, CDR2 YFSETQ. V shed 6 bases, J shed 4 bases, and the junction held 8 bases outside the gene matches. CDR3 protein: CASTDTGGSTEAFF. CDR3 nucleotide sequence: TGCGCCAGCACCGATACAGGGGGGAGCACTGAAGCTTTCTTT.

The sample holds a few counts of this clone. The chain carries TRBV20-1 and TRBJ1-2; tentatively, D is TRBD1 (5 bases). Germline V CDR1 and CDR2: DFQATT, SNEGSKA (reference sequence). This CDR3 is 11 amino acids long. The V and J ends lost 4 bases and 9 bases respectively, with 12 bases between them. Here the CDR3 DNA reads TGCAGTGCTAAGAGTGGGGCCAGCTACACCTTC. Protein sequence: CSAKSGASYTF.

This clone was observed once. This chain links TRBV5-1 with TRBJ2-7; D possibly corresponds to TRBD2 (7 bases). From germline, CDR1 is SGHRS and CDR2 YFSETQ. There are 15 residues in the CDR3. Trimming shortened V by 0 bases and J by 3 bases, and 13 bases separated the two germline ends. CDR3 in DNA: TGCGCCAGCAGCTTGGAGACGGGGGGCCTCTACGAGCAGTACGTC. Its protein product is CASSLETGGLYEQYV.

The chain has TRBV5-4 and TRBJ1-3; no definite D call. This CDR3 is 13 amino acids long. The germline V gene has CDR1 SGHNT and CDR2 YYREEE (reference sequence). V shed 4 bases and J shed 5 bases, with 10 bases lying between them. The DNA of the CDR3 is TGTGCCAGCAGCCCCCGAGAGAGAAACACCATATATTTT. It codes for CASSPRERNTIYF.

The chain is built from TRBV2 and TRBJ2-3; 10 bases fit TRBD2. CDR1 and CDR2 (germline): SNHLY, FYNNEI. Trimming took 1 base from V and 6 from J; bases not matched to a gene: 4. The CDR3 runs to 15 residues. CDR3: CASSEGIAGGDTQYF. CDR3 sequence (DNA): TGTGCCAGCAGTGAAGGGATAGCGGGGGGCGATACGCAGTATTTT. Using reference TRBV2 and TRBJ2-3 for the parts outside the CDR3, the full variable domain is EPEVTQTPSHQVTQMGQEVILRCVPISNHLYFYWYRQILGQKVEFLVSFYNNEISEKSEIFDDQFSVERPDGSNFTLKIRSTKLEDSAMYFCASSEGIAGGDTQYFGPGTRLTVL.

The CDR3 bases are TGTGCCAGCAGCTTGGATAAAGGGACAGGGATCCGGGGCTACACCTTC. It codes for CASSLDKGTGIRGYTF. V is TRBV5-6 and J is TRBJ1-2, with 9 bases matching TRBD1. CDR3 length: 16 amino acids. Looked up from germline, CDR1 is SGHDT and CDR2 is YYEEEE. After removal of 0 bases from V and 8 bases from J, the junction contained 11 bases not matched to a gene.

V gene TRBV18 combines with J gene TRBJ2-1, with D hard to call. CDR1 and CDR2 (germline): KGHSH, LQKENI. V dropped 3 bases and J dropped 10 bases, with 10 bases sitting between them. The CDR3 extends over 12 amino acids. Written as DNA, the CDR3 is TGTGCCAGCTCACCCGCCAGCAGGGAGCAGTTCTTC. This encodes CASSPASREQFF.

The chain is built from TRBV28 and TRBJ1-2, with D tentatively TRBD1 (6 bases). The CDR3 length is 15 residues. Trimming left V 2 bases short and J 1 base short, with 11 bases between. Germline lookup yields CDR1 MDHEN and CDR2 SYDVKM. The CDR3 DNA sequence: TGTGCCAGCAGTTTACAGGGGACCGTTAACTATGGCTACACCTTC. Translating gives CASSLQGTVNYGYTF.

The chain has TRBV30 and TRBJ2-7, with D perhaps TRBD2 (7 bases). Per germline, CDR1 GTSNPN and CDR2 SVGIG (reference sequence). The CDR3 runs 16 residues. Trimming left V 2 bases short and J 2 bases short, with 19 bases between. The CDR3: CAWSRKGGGLTYEQYV. In nucleotides, the CDR3 is TGTGCCTGGAGTCGAAAGGGGGGGGGCCTCACCTACGAGCAGTACGTC.

The gene calls are TRBV2 and TRBJ2-1; 8 bases match TRBD2. The CDR3 consists of 15 residues. Germline V gene lookup returns CDR1 SNHLY and CDR2 FYNNEI. V shed 8 bases, J shed 7 bases, and the junction held 13 bases outside the gene matches. The CDR3 region is CASVRNGGAWNEQFF. For the CDR3, the DNA is TGTGCCAGCGTAAGGAACGGGGGGGCCTGGAATGAGCAGTTCTTC. The full variable domain, its missing parts supplied by reference TRBV2 and TRBJ2-1, is EPEVTQTPSHQVTQMGQEVILRCVPISNHLYFYWYRQILGQKVEFLVSFYNNEISEKSEIFDDQFSVERPDGSNFTLKIRSTKLEDSAMYFCASVRNGGAWNEQFFGPGTRLTVL.

V and J are TRBV18 and TRBJ2-2; 8 bases are shared with TRBD2. This CDR3 spans 16 amino acids. The V gene's germline CDR1 is KGHSH and CDR2 LQKENI. Losses at the gene ends were 5 bases for V and 6 bases for J; bases not matched to a gene: 11. CDR3 DNA sequence: TGTGCCAGCTCAAACGGACAGCCGCGGGGGGCCGGGGAGCTGTTTTTT. Protein product: CASSNGQPRGAGELFF.

The chain carries TRBV5-6 and TRBJ2-3, with 10 positions matching TRBD2. V shed 3 bases, J shed 5 bases, and the junction held 9 bases outside the gene matches. Germline V lookup: CDR1 SGHDT, CDR2 YYEEEE. CDR3 length equals 16 residues. CDR3 sequence reads: CASSSLSSGGVDTQYF. The CDR3 region has the DNA TGTGCCAGCAGCTCACTATCCAGCGGGGGGGTAGATACGCAGTATTTT. Full variable domain (missing parts from reference TRBV5-6 and TRBJ2-3): DAGVTQSPTHLIKTRGQQVTLRCSPKSGHDTVSWYQQALGQGPQFIFQYYEEEERQRGNFPDRFSGHQFPNYSSELNVNALLLGDSALYLCASSSLSSGGVDTQYFGPGTRLTVL.

This sequence joins TRBV6-5 and TRBJ1-2; D is possibly TRBD1 (6 bases). This CDR3 comprises 15 residues. Germline-derived CDR1 and CDR2 are MNHEY and SVGAGI. V was trimmed by 5 bases and J by 0 bases, leaving 13 bases between them. In DNA, the CDR3 is TGTGCCAGCAGTCGGTCGGACAGTACTAACTATGGCTACACCTTC. It is translated as CASSRSDSTNYGYTF.

This clone was seen a handful of times. V and J are TRBV7-7 and TRBJ2-2, with D possibly TRBD2 on 6 matching bases. Germline V CDR1 and CDR2: SSHAT, FNYEAQ (reference sequence). The CDR3 runs to 17 residues. V was shortened by 5 bases and J by 2 bases, with 18 bases between the two germline ends. The CDR3 loop is CASSQTGRTTNTGELFF. DNA for the CDR3: TGTGCCAGCAGCCAAACTGGGCGGACTACCAACACCGGGGAGCTGTTTTTT.

The genes are TRBV5-1 and TRBJ2-3, with TRBD2 matching 8 bases. Germline loops: CDR1 SGHRS, CDR2 YFSETQ. The CDR3 runs 16 residues. J lost 2 bases, V lost 1 base, and 6 bases had no gene match. The CDR3 DNA sequence: TGCGCCAGCAGCTTGCGCGTAGCGGGACCCACAGATACGCAGTATTTT. Translating gives CASSLRVAGPTDTQYF.

The chain uses TRBV10-3 and TRBJ1-4; TRBD1 matches 7 bases. Unmatched junction bases numbered 11, after V lost 11 bases and J lost 5 bases. The CDR3 extends over 14 amino acids. Germline assignment: CDR1 ENHRY and CDR2 SYGVKD. CDR3 sequence reads: CADPRDSKNEKLFF. The CDR3 DNA is TGTGCCGACCCCCGGGACAGTAAAAATGAAAAACTGTTTTTT.

The rearrangement links TRBV7-9 to TRBJ2-5; TRBD2 matches 7 bases. CDR1 is SEHNR and CDR2 is FQNEAQ in the germline V gene (reference sequence). V shed 5 bases and J 0 bases; nucleotides not matched to a gene: 3. The CDR3 has 14 amino acids. The CDR3 nucleotides read TGTGCCAGCAGCCCCCGGGGGGACCAAGAGACCCAGTACTTC. This encodes CASSPRGDQETQYF. Variable domain in full (rest from reference TRBV7-9 and TRBJ2-5): DTGVSQNPRHKITKRGQNVTFRCDPISEHNRLYWYRQTLGQGPEFLTYFQNEAQLEKSRLLSDRFSAERPKGSFSTLEIQRTEQGDSAMYLCASSPRGDQETQYFGPGTRLLVL.

This chain connects TRBV19 to TRBJ2-7, with D possibly matching TRBD1 (6 bases). The CDR3 has 15 amino acids. V was clipped by 5 bases and J by 4 bases, with 18 bases between them. The germline CDR1 and CDR2 sequences are LNHDA and SQIVND (reference sequence). In nucleotides, the CDR3 is TGTGCCAGTAGTTTCCCTACAGGGCGCGGATACGAGCAGTACTTC. Its translation: CASSFPTGRGYEQYF.

The rearrangement links TRBV4-1 to TRBJ1-4; D remains unclear. Germline-derived CDR1 and CDR2 are MGHRA and YSYEKL. The length of the CDR3 is 17 residues. The germline V and J ends were trimmed by 6 bases and 5 bases, with 22 bases remaining between them. CDR3 bases: TGCGCCAGCAGTCGTAGGAGGGTTGTGGAAGAGAATGAAAAACTGTTTTTT. The encoded protein is CASSRRRVVEENEKLFF.

The chain combines TRBV2 with TRBJ1-3; D possibly corresponds to TRBD1 (5 bases). The germline V gene has CDR1 SNHLY and CDR2 FYNNEI. Trimming shortened V by 4 bases and J by 3 bases, and 7 bases separated the two germline ends. CDR3 length: 13 residues. The CDR3 DNA sequence: TGTGCCAGCAGTGTCAGGGTTGGAAACACCATATATTTT. It translates to CASSVRVGNTIYF.

V is TRBV6-5 and J is TRBJ1-6; D is ambiguous. The CDR3 length is 14 residues. Trimming removed 7 bases at V and 7 bases at J, with 14 bases between. The V gene's germline CDR1 is MNHEY and CDR2 SVGAGI. As DNA, the CDR3 is TGTGCCAGCACCAAGGACGGGAGGAATTCACCCCTCCACTTT. It translates to CASTKDGRNSPLHF.

This rearrangement joins TRBV7-4 to TRBJ2-2; TRBD2 aligns across 9 bases. The junction had 12 bases not matched to a gene; V was cut back by 0 bases and J by 4 bases. This CDR3 is 19 amino acids long. In germline, CDR1 is SGHVT, CDR2 SQSDAQ. This CDR3 is CASSLAELSGGRGTGELFF. As DNA, the CDR3 is TGTGCCAGCAGCTTAGCCGAACTTAGCGGGGGCCGGGGCACCGGGGAGCTGTTTTTT.

The chain recombines TRBV20-1 with TRBJ2-3; TRBD2 matches at 12 bases. Germline CDR1 is DFQATT and CDR2 is SNEGSKA (reference sequence). With V trimmed by 3 bases and J by 5 bases, 9 bases remained unmatched. This CDR3 has 16 amino acids. The CDR3 bases are TGCAGTGCTAGTATCCGCCTAGCGGGGGGGATAGATACGCAGTATTTT. As protein: CSASIRLAGGIDTQYF.

V usage is TRBV4-2 and J usage is TRBJ2-3; 9 nucleotides agree with TRBD1. CDR3 length: 15 amino acids. Trimming took 5 bases from V and 2 from J; bases not matched to a gene: 5. Looked up from germline, CDR1 is LGHNA and CDR2 is YNFKEQ. The CDR3, as DNA: TGTGCCAGCAGCTTAGGACAGGGGTTCACAGATACGCAGTATTTT. Translated: CASSLGQGFTDTQYF.

This clone appeared a few times. Other DNA variants within this sample encode the same CDR3. The gene calls are TRBV5-1 and TRBJ1-1, with D maybe TRBD1 (5 bases). The CDR3 length is 13 residues. Per germline, CDR1 SGHRS and CDR2 YFSETQ. V gave up 0 bases and J gave up 6 bases, with 9 bases separating them. CDR3 region: CASSLDRGSEAFF. In nucleotides, the CDR3 is TGCGCCAGCAGCTTGGATAGGGGCTCTGAAGCTTTCTTT.